These 32 T cell receptor beta chains were all obtained from the same sample, sequenced in a study of OX40 agonist ivuxolimab in advanced cancers. Using immunoSEQ multiplex PCR, the repertoire was profiled, and TCRdb retains in-frame clones only, with some absent. The repertoire consists of 70,000 to 80,000 clones, with under 95% occurring once and the leading ten covering about 5.5%. The source material was CD4+ or CD8+ T cells sorted from blood, sampled in a trial of the OX40 agonist ivuxolimab. These receptor sequences come from an adult with an advanced solid tumor such as melanoma, head and neck, liver or kidney cancer.

The J gene is TRBJ2-7, the V gene TRBV19; D might be TRBD1 (6 bases). The V gene's germline CDR1 is LNHDA and CDR2 SQIVND (reference sequence). The CDR3 is 17 residues long. V lost 3 bases and J 0 bases, leaving 18 bases between the germline ends. This chain's CDR3 is CASSMMGAGVSSYEQYF. Written as DNA, the CDR3 is TGTGCCAGTAGTATGATGGGGGCAGGCGTGAGCTCCTACGAGCAGTACTTC.

V and J are TRBV7-9 and TRBJ2-1, with 7 bases that match TRBD1. The CDR3 length is 16 residues. Germline CDR1 and CDR2: SEHNR and FQNEAQ (reference sequence). V lost 5 bases, J lost 4 bases, and 11 bases stayed unmatched. Here the CDR3 DNA reads TGTGCCAGCAGCCCTGCTGGGGACAGCCTTTACAATGAGCAGTTCTTC. This encodes CASSPAGDSLYNEQFF.

This chain joins TRBV6-5 and TRBJ2-7, with D unresolved. Germline CDR1 and CDR2: MNHEY and SVGAGI. V lost 8 bases and J lost 3, with 5 bases in between. The CDR3 contains 10 residues. CDR3 in DNA: TGTGCCAGCGGGCACTACGAGCAGTACTTC. Its protein is CASGHYEQYF.

The J gene is TRBJ1-2, the V gene TRBV27; weak D call: TRBD1 (5 bases). The germline CDR1 and CDR2 sequences are MNHEY and SMNVEV (reference sequence). CDR3 size: 14 residues. Trimming removed 4 bases from V and 8 bases from J, with 17 bases in between. The CDR3 bases are TGTGCCAGCAGTTCGCCCGGGACCCCGCTGGGCTACACCTTC. Amino acids: CASSSPGTPLGYTF.

This clone was observed once. This chain links TRBV19 with TRBJ1-1; 9 bases map to TRBD1. The V gene end was trimmed by 9 bases and the J gene end by 1 base; junction bases not matched to a gene: 12. This CDR3 has 16 residues. Germline loops: CDR1 LNHDA, CDR2 SQIVND (reference sequence). The CDR3: CASHTGGAFQNTEAFF. The CDR3 nucleotides are TGTGCCAGCCACACAGGGGGCGCATTCCAGAACACTGAAGCTTTCTTT. The whole variable domain, filled in from reference TRBV19 and TRBJ1-1, reads DGGITQSPKYLFRKEGQNVTLSCEQNLNHDAMYWYRQDPGQGLRLIYYSQIVNDFQKGDIAEGYSVSREKKESFPLTVTSAQKNPTAFYLCASHTGGAFQNTEAFFGQGTRLTVV.

V is TRBV9 and J is TRBJ2-2; 8 nucleotides match TRBD2. CDR3 length equals 16 residues. Looked up from germline, CDR1 is SGDLS and CDR2 is YYNGEE. The V and J ends lost 4 bases and 4 bases, in that order; junction bases with no gene match: 9. In nucleotides, the CDR3 is TGTGCCAGCAGCTCGCCGGGGGGGACCCCCACCGGGGAGCTGTTTTTT. Its translation is CASSSPGGTPTGELFF.

This sequence joins TRBV29-1 and TRBJ2-1, with TRBD2 matching over 8 bases. Trimming removed 8 bases from V and 0 bases from J; junction bases left unmatched: 18. Germline-derived CDR1 and CDR2 are SQVTM and ANQGSEA. The CDR3 has 18 residues. This CDR3 is CSFTGTSRPTGSYNEQFF. DNA for the CDR3: TGCAGCTTCACCGGGACTAGTCGTCCGACCGGCTCCTACAATGAGCAGTTCTTC.

The chain carries TRBV27 and TRBJ1-2; D not certain. Germline CDR1 and CDR2: MNHEY and SMNVEV (reference sequence). This CDR3 contains 13 residues. Deletions cut 10 bases from V and 7 bases from J, with 19 bases between. CDR3 sequence: CATGFGVSSGYTF. The CDR3 region has the DNA TGTGCCACCGGATTCGGAGTATCGAGTGGCTACACCTTC.

V usage is TRBV9 and J usage is TRBJ2-2; possible D gene TRBD1, 6 bases. Per germline, CDR1 SGDLS and CDR2 YYNGEE. V lost 0 bases and J 3 bases, leaving 15 bases between the germline ends. This CDR3 has 17 residues. The CDR3 here is CASSVEAQGFYTGELFF. The CDR3 coding sequence is TGTGCCAGCAGCGTAGAGGCACAGGGATTTTACACCGGGGAGCTGTTTTTT.

The chain has TRBV6-6 and TRBJ2-7, with D possibly being TRBD2 (6 bases). The CDR3 has 14 residues. Trimming cost V 7 bases and J 2 bases, with 15 bases left between them. CDR1 is MNHNY and CDR2 is SVGAGI in the germline V gene (reference sequence). The CDR3 region has the DNA TGTGCCAGCACCCTCGGGCGGGGAACCTACGAGCAGTACTTC. Its translation is CASTLGRGTYEQYF.

The chain recombines TRBV7-3 with TRBJ1-1; 7 bases are a match to TRBD1. CDR3 length: 14 amino acids. V lost 4 bases to trimming and J lost 5 bases; unmatched junction nucleotides: 7. Per germline, CDR1 SGHTA and CDR2 FQGTGA. The CDR3, as DNA: TGTGCCAGCAGCTCGTTTCAGGGGGAAACTGAAGCTTTCTTT. Its translation is CASSSFQGETEAFF. The complete variable domain, with remaining parts taken from reference TRBV7-3 and TRBJ1-1, reads GAGVSQTPSNKVTEKGKYVELRCDPISGHTALYWYRQSLGQGPEFLIYFQGTGAADDSGLPNDRFFAVRPEGSVSTLKIQRTERGDSAVYLCASSSFQGETEAFFGQGTRLTVV.

The chain carries TRBV19 and TRBJ1-1, with TRBD1 matching 10 bases. Germline loops: CDR1 LNHDA, CDR2 SQIVND (reference sequence). Trimming cost V 4 bases and J 3 bases; bases outside gene matches: 5. The CDR3 is made up of 15 amino acids. CDR3 residues: CASSTTGGIHTEAFF. In DNA form, the CDR3 reads TGTGCCAGTAGTACGACAGGGGGCATTCACACTGAAGCTTTCTTT.

This rearrangement joins TRBV19 to TRBJ1-1, with 9 bases fitting TRBD1. CDR3 length: 15 residues. V lost 1 base and J lost 5; bases outside the gene matches: 5. CDR1 LNHDA and CDR2 SQIVND come from the germline V gene (reference sequence). CDR3 in DNA: TGTGCCAGTAGTATAGCTTACAGGGGGCCAACTGAAGCTTTCTTT. Encoded protein: CASSIAYRGPTEAFF.

A few counts support this clone. The V gene is TRBV19, the J gene TRBJ1-1; unclear D gene. The V end was cut by 5 bases, the J end by 6 bases, with 13 bases between. CDR3 length equals 13 residues. Germline lookup yields CDR1 LNHDA and CDR2 SQIVND (reference sequence). CDR3 sequence: CASSPHSSAEAFF. CDR3 coding DNA: TGTGCCAGTAGTCCTCATTCAAGCGCTGAAGCTTTCTTT. The variable domain in full, completed from reference TRBV19 and TRBJ1-1, reads DGGITQSPKYLFRKEGQNVTLSCEQNLNHDAMYWYRQDPGQGLRLIYYSQIVNDFQKGDIAEGYSVSREKKESFPLTVTSAQKNPTAFYLCASSPHSSAEAFFGQGTRLTVV.

This chain uses TRBV30 with TRBJ2-7; tentatively, D is TRBD1 (5 bases). The CDR3 consists of 14 residues. Looked up from germline, CDR1 is GTSNPN and CDR2 is SVGIG (reference sequence). Trimming left V 2 bases short and J 4 bases short, with 15 bases between. In nucleotides, the CDR3 is TGTGCCTGGAGTCAGGGAAGTAGGGCATACGAGCAGTACTTC. Translated: CAWSQGSRAYEQYF.

The chain employs TRBV5-6 and TRBJ2-1; D is perhaps TRBD1 (6 bases). V lost 2 bases, J lost 7 bases, and 10 bases lay in between. The CDR3 covers 13 residues. Germline CDR1 is SGHDT and CDR2 is YYEEEE. The CDR3 sequence: CASSLSGANEQFF. CDR3 bases: TGTGCCAGCAGCTTATCAGGGGCTAATGAGCAGTTCTTC.

Note on this clone: An end of the junction differs from the germline gene, which may be a read error. The chain couples TRBV2 to TRBJ1-2, with D unclear. CDR1 is SNHLY, CDR2 FYNNEI, per germline. This CDR3 has 10 residues. CDR3 in DNA: TGTGCCAGCAGTGAAGCGGAGCCAATCTTC. As protein: CASSEAEPIF.

This clone was seen a single time. The chain carries TRBV19 and TRBJ1-1; 7 bases fit TRBD1. Germline V lookup: CDR1 LNHDA, CDR2 SQIVND (reference sequence). Unmatched junction bases numbered 8, after V lost 3 bases and J lost 7 bases. CDR3 length: 14 residues. The CDR3 reads CASSMIGGGFEAFF. CDR3 sequence (DNA): TGTGCCAGTAGTATGATCGGAGGGGGCTTTGAAGCTTTCTTT.

The chain is built from TRBV7-9 and TRBJ2-1, with D hard to call. The CDR3 has 12 amino acids. From germline, CDR1 is SEHNR and CDR2 FQNEAQ (reference sequence). Trimming took 4 bases from V and 6 from J, leaving 7 bases between them. CDR3 sequence: CASSSTGNEQFF. In DNA form, the CDR3 reads TGTGCCAGCAGCTCGACCGGCAATGAGCAGTTCTTC.

The chain carries TRBV13 and TRBJ2-7; 15 bases map to TRBD2. The CDR3 spans 18 residues. Losses at the gene ends were 5 bases for V and 3 bases for J; bases not matched to a gene: 11. The germline V gene encodes CDR1 PRHDT and CDR2 FYEKMQ (reference sequence). The DNA of the CDR3 is TGTGCCAGCAGCCAGGGACAATCGGGACTAGCGGGGGGCTACGAGCAGTACTTC. This translates into CASSQGQSGLAGGYEQYF.

The V call is TRBV14, the J call TRBJ2-1; TRBD1 aligns across 9 bases. Germline V gene data show CDR1 as SGHDN and CDR2 as FVKESK. Trimming took 4 bases from V and 3 from J; bases not matched to a gene: 7. CDR3 length equals 16 residues. CDR3 amino acids: CASSPGTGMIYNEQFF. The CDR3, as DNA: TGTGCCAGCAGCCCGGGGACAGGGATGATCTACAATGAGCAGTTCTTC. The whole variable domain, filled in from reference TRBV14 and TRBJ2-1, reads EAGVTQFPSHSVIEKGQTVTLRCDPISGHDNLYWYRRVMGKEIKFLLHFVKESKQDESGMPNNRFLAERTGGTYSTLKVQPAELEDSGVYFCASSPGTGMIYNEQFFGPGTRLTVL.

This clone was detected once. The chain carries TRBV29-1 and TRBJ2-7; D perhaps matches TRBD1 (6 bases). The germline gives CDR1 SQVTM, CDR2 ANQGSEA. Between the trimmed V and J ends, which lost 2 bases and 3 bases, there was a span of 14 bases. This CDR3 region has 14 residues. The CDR3 region is CSVEFAGADYEQYF. The CDR3 coding sequence is TGCAGCGTTGAATTTGCAGGGGCGGACTACGAGCAGTACTTC.

The chain uses TRBV6-5 and TRBJ2-1; 7 nucleotides match TRBD2. The CDR3 runs 14 residues. Germline CDR1 reads MNHEY; CDR2 reads SVGAGI. V lost 2 bases to trimming and J lost 7 bases; unmatched junction nucleotides: 5. CDR3 residues: CASSYGGRANEQFF. The CDR3 DNA sequence: TGTGCCAGCAGTTACGGGGGGAGGGCAAATGAGCAGTTCTTC.

This chain's CDR3 is CASRAGRTEAFF. For the CDR3, the DNA is TGTGCCAGTAGAGCAGGGAGGACTGAAGCTTTCTTT. V and J are TRBV19 and TRBJ1-1; weak D call: TRBD1 (5 bases). This CDR3 is 12 amino acids long. Trimming cost V 6 bases and J 5 bases, with 10 bases left between them. CDR1 and CDR2 (germline): LNHDA, SQIVND (reference sequence).

This sequence joins TRBV4-1 and TRBJ2-7; TRBD1 aligns across 8 bases. The CDR3 loop spans 15 amino acids. The ends lost 5 bases at V and 3 bases at J; junction bases unmatched: 9. Germline CDR1 MGHRA, CDR2 YSYEKL. The CDR3 sequence is CASSNWVGQDYEQYF. In DNA, the CDR3 is TGCGCCAGCAGCAACTGGGTGGGACAGGACTACGAGCAGTACTTC.

The chain joins TRBV30 to TRBJ2-1, with TRBD1 matching over 9 bases. CDR1 is GTSNPN, CDR2 SVGIG, per germline (reference sequence). V dropped 2 bases and J dropped 5; count of bases not matched to a gene: 4. This CDR3 is 14 amino acids long. The CDR3 nucleotides are TGTGCCTGGAGTCTCGGACAGGGGAACAATGAGCAGTTCTTC. Its protein is CAWSLGQGNNEQFF.

This rearrangement joins TRBV5-1 to TRBJ1-1; the D gene is possibly TRBD1 (5 bases). The germline V gene has CDR1 SGHRS and CDR2 YFSETQ. Trimming pared 3 bases from V and 8 bases from J, leaving 14 bases between. This CDR3 has 13 amino acids. CDR3 residues: CASSWLGAEEAFF. The CDR3 DNA is TGCGCCAGCAGCTGGTTAGGGGCGGAAGAAGCTTTCTTT.

The V and J genes are TRBV7-6 and TRBJ2-1, with D perhaps matching TRBD2 (5 bases). The length of the CDR3 is 16 residues. Trimming left V 4 bases short and J 2 bases short, with 15 bases between. Germline V gene sequence: CDR1 SGHVS, CDR2 FNYEAQ. The CDR3 here is CASSYGQAATYNEQFF. In DNA, the CDR3 is TGTGCCAGCAGCTACGGGCAAGCGGCGACCTACAATGAGCAGTTCTTC.

The chain couples TRBV7-9 to TRBJ2-5; 11 nucleotides align to TRBD2. CDR1 SEHNR and CDR2 FQNEAQ come from the germline V gene (reference sequence). The CDR3 contains 18 residues. V was pared by 1 base and J by 0 bases, with 7 bases of the junction left unmatched. The CDR3 DNA reads as TGTGCCAGCAGCTTAGTCGTCTCGACTAGCGGGGACCAAGAGACCCAGTACTTC. This sequence encodes CASSLVVSTSGDQETQYF. Using reference TRBV7-9 and TRBJ2-5 for the parts outside the CDR3, the full variable domain is DTGVSQNPRHKITKRGQNVTFRCDPISEHNRLYWYRQTLGQGPEFLTYFQNEAQLEKSRLLSDRFSAERPKGSFSTLEIQRTEQGDSAMYLCASSLVVSTSGDQETQYFGPGTRLLVL.

The chain links TRBV7-6 to TRBJ1-4; D is undetermined. The CDR3 is 17 residues long. Germline V CDR1 and CDR2: SGHVS, FNYEAQ. Trimming removed 1 base from V and 0 bases from J, with 12 bases in between. CDR3 bases: TGTGCCAGCAGCTTAGACCCCGGGAGTGCAACTAATGAAAAACTGTTTTTT. Its translation is CASSLDPGSATNEKLFF.

Only one count was recorded for this clone. The J gene is TRBJ1-1, the V gene TRBV28, with 7 bases matching TRBD1. Germline assignment: CDR1 MDHEN and CDR2 SYDVKM. The junction had 12 bases not matched to a gene; V was cut back by 1 base and J by 7 bases. This CDR3 has 16 amino acids. In DNA, the CDR3 is TGTGCCAGCAGTTTATTTGGGGACAGAATCTATTTTGAAGCTTTCTTT. The encoded protein is CASSLFGDRIYFEAFF.

This chain links TRBV19 with TRBJ2-7, with a tentative D call TRBD1 (5 bases). Germline assignment: CDR1 LNHDA and CDR2 SQIVND (reference sequence). Trimming removed 5 bases at V and 6 bases at J, with 17 bases between. The CDR3 is made up of 14 amino acids. The CDR3 loop reads CASSLTTAPSEQYF. The CDR3 DNA follows: TGTGCCAGTAGTTTGACGACAGCTCCCTCCGAGCAGTACTTC.